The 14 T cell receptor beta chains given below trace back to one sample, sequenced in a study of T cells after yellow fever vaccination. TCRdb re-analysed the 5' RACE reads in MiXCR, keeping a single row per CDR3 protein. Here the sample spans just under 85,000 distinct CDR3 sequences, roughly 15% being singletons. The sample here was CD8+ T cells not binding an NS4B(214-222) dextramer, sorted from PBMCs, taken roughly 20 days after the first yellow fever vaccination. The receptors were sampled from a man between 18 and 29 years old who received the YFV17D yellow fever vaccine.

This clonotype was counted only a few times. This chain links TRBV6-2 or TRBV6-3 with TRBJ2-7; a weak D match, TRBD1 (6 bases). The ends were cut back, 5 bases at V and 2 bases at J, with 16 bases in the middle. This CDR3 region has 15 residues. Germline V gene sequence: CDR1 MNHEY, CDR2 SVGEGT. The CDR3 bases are TGTGCCAGCAGTCCCGACAGGCCTACAACCTACGAGCAGTACGTC. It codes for CASSPDRPTTYEQYV.

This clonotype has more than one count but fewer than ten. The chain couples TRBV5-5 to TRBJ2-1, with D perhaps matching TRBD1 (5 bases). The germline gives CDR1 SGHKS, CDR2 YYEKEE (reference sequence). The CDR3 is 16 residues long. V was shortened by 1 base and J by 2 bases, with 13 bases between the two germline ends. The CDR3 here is CASSLLGRDPYNEQFF. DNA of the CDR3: TGTGCCAGCAGCTTGCTCGGCAGGGATCCCTACAATGAGCAGTTCTTC.

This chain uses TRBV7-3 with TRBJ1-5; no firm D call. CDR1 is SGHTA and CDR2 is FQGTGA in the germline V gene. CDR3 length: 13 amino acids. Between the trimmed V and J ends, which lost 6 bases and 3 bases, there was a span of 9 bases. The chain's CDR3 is CASSSGPNQPQHF. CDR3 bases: TGTGCCAGCAGTTCAGGACCCAATCAGCCCCAGCATTTT.

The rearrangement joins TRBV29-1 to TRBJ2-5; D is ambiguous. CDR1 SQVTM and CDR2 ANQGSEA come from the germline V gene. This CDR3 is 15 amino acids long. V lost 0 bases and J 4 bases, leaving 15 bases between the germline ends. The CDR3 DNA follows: TGCAGCGTTGAAGATCGGGCAGCCGAAGGAGAGACCCAGTACTTC. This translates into CSVEDRAAEGETQYF.

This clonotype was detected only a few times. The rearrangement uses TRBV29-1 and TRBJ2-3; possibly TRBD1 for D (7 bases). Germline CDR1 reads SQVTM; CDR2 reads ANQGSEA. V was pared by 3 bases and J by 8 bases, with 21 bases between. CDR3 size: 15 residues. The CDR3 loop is CSVERLQGRFGTQYF. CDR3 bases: TGCAGCGTTGAGAGGTTACAGGGGAGGTTTGGTACGCAGTATTTT.

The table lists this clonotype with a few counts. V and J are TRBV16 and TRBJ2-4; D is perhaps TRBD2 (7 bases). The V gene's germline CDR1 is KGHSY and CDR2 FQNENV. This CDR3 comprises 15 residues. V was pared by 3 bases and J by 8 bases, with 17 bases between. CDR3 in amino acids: CASSHPGEGRYIQYF. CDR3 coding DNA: TGTGCCAGCAGCCATCCAGGGGAGGGAAGATACATTCAGTACTTC.

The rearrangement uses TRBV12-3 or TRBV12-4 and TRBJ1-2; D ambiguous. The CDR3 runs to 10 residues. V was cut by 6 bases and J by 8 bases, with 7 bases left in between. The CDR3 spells CASSFQGYTF. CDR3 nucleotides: TGTGCCAGCAGCTTCCAAGGCTACACCTTC.

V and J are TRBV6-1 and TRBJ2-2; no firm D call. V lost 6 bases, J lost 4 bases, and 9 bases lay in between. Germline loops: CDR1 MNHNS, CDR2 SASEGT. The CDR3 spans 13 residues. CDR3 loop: CASRGWGTGELFF. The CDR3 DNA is TGTGCCAGCAGGGGGTGGGGCACCGGGGAGCTGTTTTTT.

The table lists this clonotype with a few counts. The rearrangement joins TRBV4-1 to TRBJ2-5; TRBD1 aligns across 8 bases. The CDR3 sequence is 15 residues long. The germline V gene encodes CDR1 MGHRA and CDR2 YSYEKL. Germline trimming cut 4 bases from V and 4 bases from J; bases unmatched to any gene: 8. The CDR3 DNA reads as TGCGCCAGCAGCCTATCGGACAGGGAGGTAGAGACCCAGTACTTC. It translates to CASSLSDREVETQYF.

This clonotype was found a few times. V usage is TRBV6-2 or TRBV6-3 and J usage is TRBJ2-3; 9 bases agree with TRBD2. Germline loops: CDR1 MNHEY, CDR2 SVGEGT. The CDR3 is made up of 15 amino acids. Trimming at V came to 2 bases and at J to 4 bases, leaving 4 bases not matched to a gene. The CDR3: CASSYNAGGPDTQYF. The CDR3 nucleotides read TGTGCCAGCAGTTACAATGCGGGGGGGCCAGATACGCAGTATTTT.

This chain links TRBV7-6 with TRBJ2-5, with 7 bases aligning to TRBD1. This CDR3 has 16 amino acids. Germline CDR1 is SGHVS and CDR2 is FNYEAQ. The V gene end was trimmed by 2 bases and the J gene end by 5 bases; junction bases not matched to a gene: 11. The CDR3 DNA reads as TGTGCCAGCAGCTTACGGCCTTTCGGCAGGGGGGAGACCCAGTACTTC. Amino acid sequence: CASSLRPFGRGETQYF. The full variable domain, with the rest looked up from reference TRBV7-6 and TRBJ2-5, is GAGVSQSPRYKVTKRGQDVALRCDPISGHVSLYWYRQALGQGPEFLTYFNYEAQQDKSGLPNDRFSAERPEGSISTLTIQRTEQRDSAMYRCASSLRPFGRGETQYFGPGTRLLVL.

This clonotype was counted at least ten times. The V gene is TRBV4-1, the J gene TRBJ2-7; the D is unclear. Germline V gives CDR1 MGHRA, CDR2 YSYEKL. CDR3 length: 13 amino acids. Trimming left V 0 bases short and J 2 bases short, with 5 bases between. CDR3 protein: CASSQDGAYEQYF. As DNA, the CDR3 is TGCGCCAGCAGCCAAGATGGGGCCTACGAGCAGTACTTC.

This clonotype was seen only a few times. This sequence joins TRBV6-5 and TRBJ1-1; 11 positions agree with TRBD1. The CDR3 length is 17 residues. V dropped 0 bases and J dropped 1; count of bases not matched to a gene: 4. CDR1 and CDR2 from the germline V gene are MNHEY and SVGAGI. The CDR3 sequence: CASSYSLGQGENTEAFF. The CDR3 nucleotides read TGTGCCAGCAGTTACTCGCTGGGACAGGGGGAGAACACTGAAGCTTTCTTT.

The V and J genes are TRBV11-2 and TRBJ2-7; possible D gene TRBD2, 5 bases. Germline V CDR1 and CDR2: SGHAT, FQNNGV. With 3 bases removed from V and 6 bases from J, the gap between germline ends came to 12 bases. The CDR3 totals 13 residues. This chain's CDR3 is CASSFLGVIEQYF. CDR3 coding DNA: TGTGCCAGCAGCTTTTTGGGAGTGATCGAGCAGTACTTC.